The present T cell receptor beta chain was sequenced within a study of a mutant IDH1 vaccine in newly diagnosed glioma. Study information: Former treatment meant radiotherapy, temozolomide, or both; the majority had gotten both.

This clone has more than one count but fewer than ten. Its antigen is currently unknown. Time point meaning: week 35, safety follow-up. Vaccinated patients received 300 ug of mutant IDH1 20-mer peptide per dose, with topical imiquimod. In weeks 1, 3, 5, 7, 11, 15, 19 and 23, patients were immunized, eight times in all. Donors had new WHO grade 3 or 4 IDH1-mutant, ATRX-lost astrocytomas. Some clones are missing from TCRdb's copy, which holds only in-frame ones; the method was immunoSEQ multiplex PCR. The data show more than 35,000 clones, roughly 79% seen once. The CDR3 runs to 13 residues. CDR1 is MNHNS, CDR2 SASEGT, per germline. V shed 8 bases, J shed 6 bases, and the junction held 10 bases outside the gene matches.

This chain joins TRBV6-1 and TRBJ2-7; TRBD1 aligns across 7 bases. The receptor comes from a woman between 40 and 55 years old with glioma. Some clones in this sample may be carry-over from other donors' samples. The material was PBMCs, obtained from a glioma patient whose treatment included an IDH1 peptide vaccine. The CDR3 coding sequence is TGTGCCAGCCACGACAGGGAAGGAGGCGAGCAGTACTTC. Its translation is CASHDREGGEQYF.